These 22 T cell receptor beta chains share one sample of origin, sequenced in a study of blood T cell repertoires in COVID-19. Sequenced by immunoSEQ multiplex PCR; TCRdb stores in-frame clones only, minus some. The sample holds hundreds of thousands of clones; roughly 87% are singletons and the top ten take more than 8.5%. Sequencing was done on a sample of PBMCs or T cells enriched from blood (not recorded which). The receptors stem from a woman under 30 who had recovered from COVID-19.

This chain links TRBV27 with TRBJ2-1, with 9 bases aligning to TRBD1. Germline CDR1 reads MNHEY; CDR2 reads SMNVEV (reference sequence). J was trimmed by 5 bases and V by 3 bases; bases with no gene match: 5. The CDR3 is made up of 15 amino acids. CDR3 in DNA: TGTGCCAGCAGTTTCGGGACAGGGTTGAACAATGAGCAGTTCTTC. Translation: CASSFGTGLNNEQFF.

With regard to this clone: A junction boundary mismatches the germline segment, possibly from a read error. V gene TRBV7-9 combines with J gene TRBJ1-2; perhaps TRBD1 as D (5 bases). The germline CDR1 and CDR2 sequences are SEHNR and FQNEAQ (reference sequence). This CDR3 is built from 11 residues. CDR3 sequence: CASSLEDILCF. The CDR3 DNA reads as TGTGCCAGCAGCTTAGAGGACATCCTCTGTTTC.

This chain connects TRBV5-1 to TRBJ2-7, with D perhaps TRBD2 (6 bases). This CDR3 contains 14 residues. Trimming removed 6 bases at V and 4 bases at J, with 17 bases between. CDR1 is SGHRS and CDR2 is YFSETQ in the germline V gene. This chain's CDR3 is CASTSGGDGYEQYF. CDR3 in DNA: TGCGCCAGCACCTCAGGAGGGGACGGGTACGAGCAGTACTTC.

The rearrangement uses TRBV14 and TRBJ1-5; 9 positions match TRBD1. Germline-derived CDR1 and CDR2 are SGHDN and FVKESK. This CDR3 spans 13 amino acids. V gave up 5 bases and J gave up 7 bases; unmatched junction bases: 3. This CDR3 is CASSTTGGQPQHF. The CDR3 nucleotides are TGTGCCAGCAGCACTACAGGGGGCCAGCCCCAGCATTTT.

The chain joins TRBV6-5 to TRBJ1-2; D possibly corresponds to TRBD1 (6 bases). The germline gives CDR1 MNHEY, CDR2 SVGAGI. Trimming pared 7 bases from V and 8 bases from J, leaving 20 bases between. The CDR3 runs to 14 residues. CDR3 sequence: CASNGARGTRGYTF. CDR3 nucleotide sequence: TGTGCCAGCAACGGTGCCAGGGGAACTAGGGGCTACACCTTC.

The chain couples TRBV5-5 to TRBJ1-4; D uncertain. Trimming cost V 3 bases and J 8 bases, with 14 bases left between them. This CDR3 comprises 14 residues. Looked up from germline, CDR1 is SGHKS and CDR2 is YYEKEE (reference sequence). CDR3: CASSWIPGPEKLFF. In nucleotides, the CDR3 is TGTGCCAGCAGCTGGATACCGGGTCCCGAAAAACTGTTTTTT.

This chain joins TRBV4-3 and TRBJ2-7; 11 bases are shared with TRBD2. The CDR3 totals 16 residues. Germline CDR1 reads LGHNA; CDR2 reads YSLEER. With 0 bases clipped from V and 3 bases from J, the junction kept 4 bases outside the gene matches. In nucleotides, the CDR3 is TGCGCCAGCAGCCAAGATCTAGCGGGAGGCGTCTACGAGCAGTACTTC. Its translation: CASSQDLAGGVYEQYF.

The rearrangement joins TRBV11-1 to TRBJ2-1, with 12 bases aligning to TRBD2. Per germline, CDR1 SGHAT and CDR2 FQDESV (reference sequence). The length of the CDR3 is 16 residues. The junction had 7 bases not matched to a gene; V was cut back by 3 bases and J by 7 bases. The CDR3 nucleotides are TGTGCCAGCAGCTTGGCTAGCGGGAGGGCTGGAAATGAGCAGTTCTTC. It translates to CASSLASGRAGNEQFF.

The chain employs TRBV28 and TRBJ1-2; D is undetermined. The CDR3 is made up of 12 amino acids. V gave up 3 bases and J gave up 8 bases, with 10 bases separating them. Germline V gene sequence: CDR1 MDHEN, CDR2 SYDVKM. In DNA form, the CDR3 reads TGTGCCAGCAGTTTTTCAATCGGGGGCTACACCTTC. This gives the protein CASSFSIGGYTF.

This chain joins TRBV7-9 and TRBJ1-5, with TRBD1 matching over 9 bases. Trimming removed 7 bases from V and 6 bases from J; junction bases left unmatched: 16. The CDR3 contains 17 residues. Germline lookup yields CDR1 SEHNR and CDR2 FQNEAQ (reference sequence). CDR3 coding DNA: TGTGCCAGCACACAGGAACAGGGGGCGATCGGAAGTCAGCCCCAGCATTTT. Encoded protein: CASTQEQGAIGSQPQHF.

The V gene is TRBV4-2, the J gene TRBJ2-1; D is ambiguous. V was trimmed by 1 base and J by 8 bases, leaving 18 bases between them. Germline V gives CDR1 LGHNA, CDR2 YNFKEQ. This CDR3 region has 16 residues. CDR3 region: CASSQGYTLMYDEQFF. The CDR3 bases are TGTGCCAGCAGCCAAGGATACACCCTTATGTACGATGAGCAGTTCTTC.

The chain joins TRBV5-6 to TRBJ1-3; TRBD1 is a possible D gene (5 bases). The V end was cut by 2 bases, the J end by 0 bases, with 9 bases between. Germline V gene data show CDR1 as SGHDT and CDR2 as YYEEEE. The length of the CDR3 is 15 residues. CDR3: CASSLTTVSGNTIYF. Written as DNA, the CDR3 is TGTGCCAGCAGCTTAACGACAGTCTCTGGAAACACCATATATTTT.

The V call is TRBV19, the J call TRBJ2-3, with D possibly TRBD1 on 5 matching bases. The CDR3 spans 14 residues. Germline V CDR1 and CDR2: LNHDA, SQIVND (reference sequence). Trimming removed 5 bases at V and 2 bases at J, with 11 bases between. The CDR3 reads CASSWGWNTDTQYF. The CDR3 DNA sequence: TGTGCCAGTAGTTGGGGCTGGAACACAGATACGCAGTATTTT.

In this sample, this clone turned up a few times. The rearrangement uses TRBV9 and TRBJ2-7; D gene unclear. Trimming removed 2 bases at V and 3 bases at J, with 9 bases between. Germline V lookup: CDR1 SGDLS, CDR2 YYNGEE. The CDR3 consists of 13 residues. As DNA, the CDR3 is TGTGCCAGCAGCGTCGGTCCGAACTACGAGCAGTACTTC. Translated: CASSVGPNYEQYF.

The rearrangement links TRBV4-1 to TRBJ2-5; D is unclear. The V end was cut by 5 bases, the J end by 0 bases, with 7 bases between. Germline V lookup: CDR1 MGHRA, CDR2 YSYEKL. CDR3 size: 13 residues. The CDR3 nucleotides are TGCGCCAGCAGCTCCCGGTACCAAGAGACCCAGTACTTC. Translating gives CASSSRYQETQYF.

The chain links TRBV27 to TRBJ2-1; 9 nucleotides match TRBD1. Germline V gene lookup returns CDR1 MNHEY and CDR2 SMNVEV (reference sequence). V trimming: 6 bases; J trimming: 0 bases; junction bases outside the gene matches: 21. This CDR3 spans 21 amino acids. The CDR3 loop reads CASSILLGTGSIGSSYNEQFF. The CDR3 DNA follows: TGTGCCAGCAGCATATTGTTGGGGACAGGGTCGATCGGGAGCTCCTACAATGAGCAGTTCTTC.

This clone appeared a few times. The rearrangement links TRBV27 to TRBJ1-2; perhaps TRBD1 as D (5 bases). V was trimmed by 6 bases and J by 4 bases, leaving 24 bases between them. The CDR3 extends over 17 amino acids. Germline CDR1 is MNHEY and CDR2 is SMNVEV (reference sequence). The CDR3 DNA is TGTGCCAGCAGCTCATTGGCCGGATCAGGGTTCTTCTATGGCTACACCTTC. It codes for CASSSLAGSGFFYGYTF.

This clone was seen once. V usage is TRBV29-1 and J usage is TRBJ1-2; 9 bases fit TRBD1. The V gene's germline CDR1 is SQVTM and CDR2 ANQGSEA. The V gene end was trimmed by 7 bases and the J gene end by 8 bases; junction bases not matched to a gene: 17. The CDR3 runs to 15 residues. CDR3 DNA sequence: TGCAGCGCCGGTGACACAGGGGGCCTTAGAGAAGGCTACACCTTC. Encoded protein: CSAGDTGGLREGYTF.

The chain combines TRBV4-2 with TRBJ2-2, with 13 bases that match TRBD2. This CDR3 contains 18 residues. Unmatched junction bases numbered 4, after V lost 0 bases and J lost 3 bases. CDR1 LGHNA and CDR2 YNFKEQ come from the germline V gene. CDR3 DNA: TGTGCCAGCAGCCAAGAACTAGCGGGGGGGCCGTACACCGGGGAGCTGTTTTTT. Translated: CASSQELAGGPYTGELFF.

This chain uses TRBV29-1 with TRBJ1-3; maybe TRBD1 (6 bases). Germline CDR1 and CDR2: SQVTM and ANQGSEA. Trimming pared 5 bases from V and 4 bases from J, leaving 15 bases between. The CDR3 length is 14 residues. CDR3 nucleotide sequence: TGCAGCGTTAGTGAGGGGGTAATCGGAAACACCATATATTTT. Translated: CSVSEGVIGNTIYF.

The rearrangement uses TRBV30 and TRBJ2-3; D is ambiguous. V lost 0 bases to trimming and J lost 7 bases, with 8 bases between them. The CDR3 is made up of 12 amino acids. Germline CDR1 reads GTSNPN; CDR2 reads SVGIG (reference sequence). In DNA form, the CDR3 reads TGTGCCTGGAGTGTAGCCTCTTATACGCAGTATTTT. This encodes CAWSVASYTQYF.

V and J are TRBV11-2 and TRBJ2-7; 11 nucleotides match TRBD1. The germline CDR1 and CDR2 sequences are SGHAT and FQNNGV. The CDR3 runs to 15 residues. J gave up 4 bases and V 5 bases, and 7 bases lay outside the gene matches. The DNA for the CDR3 is TGTGCCAGCAGCCCCGGGGACAGGGGGAAATACGAGCAGTACTTC. Translating it yields CASSPGDRGKYEQYF. Based on the CDR3 plus reference TRBV11-2 and TRBJ2-7, the full variable domain is EAGVAQSPRYKIIEKRQSVAFWCNPISGHATLYWYQQILGQGPKLLIQFQNNGVVDDSQLPKDRFSAERLKGVDSTLKIQPAKLEDSAVYLCASSPGDRGKYEQYFGPGTRLTVT.